The sequence of this TCR beta chain was determined in a study of OX40 agonist ivuxolimab in advanced cancers. Study as a whole: Those enrolled were approximately 78% male, with a mean age of roughly 60 years and ages from 23 to 79. Patients with prior anti-PD-1, anti-PD-L1 or anti-CTLA-4 therapy were eligible; less than 50% had some.

Study results and limitations: Which antigen the expanded peripheral T cells recognized is unknown. On average, CD8+ T cells had more expanded clones than CD4+.

The CDR3 consists of 12 residues. Trimming stripped 6 bases from V and 2 bases from J, with 7 bases between. Germline-derived CDR1 and CDR2 are MGHRA and YSYEKL. Details on this clone: What it recognizes is unknown.

The assay was immunoSEQ multiplex PCR, and TCRdb's table has in-frame clones only and misses some. This table holds around 25,000 clones, about 83% found once. The sequence came from an adult with an advanced solid tumor such as melanoma, head and neck, liver or kidney cancer. This sequence joins TRBV4-1 and TRBJ2-5; no clear D gene. Sequenced material: CD4+ or CD8+ T cells sorted from blood, taken in a trial of the OX40 agonist ivuxolimab. The CDR3 reads CASRGDQETQYF. CDR3 bases: TGCGCCAGCAGAGGAGATCAAGAGACCCAGTACTTC.